Given below is one TCR beta chain in context. What this receptor recognizes is not known. TCRdb shows the sequencer as NextSeq 550. The Human TCR Profiling Kit (MiLaboratory) was used to prepare UMI-labeled 5' RACE TRB cDNA libraries. cDNA synthesis used the entire amount of extracted RNA, and PCR amplification then used the entire amount of cDNA produced. Libraries were prepared in parallel with an identical number of PCR cycles. The authors' analysis ran thus. About 49,000 +/- 11,000 unique UMI-labeled TRB cDNA molecules per library were extracted with MIGEC and MiXCR, with at least two reads per UMI required. On average, roughly 40,000 +/- 10,000 functional in-frame TRB CDR3 nucleotide clonotypes lacking stop codons were found per library. After downsampling to 5000 UMI-labeled TRB molecules per sample, diversity metrics, including normalized Shannon-Wiener and Chao1, were computed in VDJtools. For the central five CDR3 residues, VDJtools calculated physicochemical properties weighted by clonotype size, namely interaction energy, strength, volume and Kidera factor 4. Following reprocessing of the reads by TCRdb, the data hold one row per CDR3 protein sequence and no DNA is available. The V and J calls follow TCRdb's processing rather than the paper's. This sample's table lists over 150,000 distinct CDR3 sequences. The ten biggest clones cover around 0.5% of the sample.

These data belong to a study of CXCR3-negative and CXCR3-positive naive CD8 T cells (dated by TCRdb to the late 2010s). Looking at the study overall: In total, about 140 million TRB reads were obtained, or roughly 1.5 +/- 0.3 million reads per library. Diversity and physicochemical repertoire analyses covered around 10 donors pooled from two independent experiments. TRBV-TRBJ cluster analysis included naive subsets from several donors and memory cells from 3 donors. What the authors observed across the whole study: TRB CDR3s from CXCR3-positive naive cells showed higher hydrophobicity (lower Kidera factor 4), lower energy, and higher strength and volume indices than CXCR3-negative naive cells. Because surface CD5, which has been linked to self-reactivity in mice, was comparable between naive subsets, TCR interaction strength was also inferred from TRB CDR3 physicochemical properties. Repertoire diversity was comparably high in both naive subsets but much lower in memory CD8+ T cells. Freshly isolated PBMCs were used for most assays because CXCR3 expression went down partially after cryopreservation. Within the same donor, TRBV-TRBJ usage looked similar between naive CXCR3-negative and CXCR3-positive cells, but memory cells had distinct patterns.

CDR1 and CDR2 were assigned from the germline V gene as MDHEN and SYDVKM. The CDR3 contains 18 residues, cysteine and phenylalanine counted. No DNA is listed. For every CD8+ T cell subset, 300,000 cells were flow-sorted straight into RLT lysis buffer, and each subset was sorted in triplicate. Naive CD8+ T cells were defined stringently as CD45RO-CCR7+CD27+CD95- to exclude memory contaminants. Peripheral blood mononuclear cells were isolated from buffy coats by standard density gradient centrifugation. A FACSAria III was used to flow-sort naive CD8+ T cells into CXCR3-negative and CXCR3-positive populations. Total RNA was extracted from sorted cells using an RNeasy Mini Kit.

Sequenced material: naive CXCR3+ CD8+ T cells from blood. This sample's cell subset or site label indicates: CD45RO-CCR7+CD27+CD95- naive CD8+ T cells expressing CXCR3 (TNR3+). The sequence came from a human donor in good health. Some clones in this sample may be carry-over from other donors' samples. This sequence uses TRBV28 and TRBJ2-1; TCRdb proposes TRBD1, but this gene call is untestable without DNA. The CDR3 region: CASSLGLARWGTYNEQFF.